Below are 23 T cell receptor beta chains sequenced from a single sample in a study of breast tumors, draining lymph nodes, adjacent tissues. TCRdb passed the multiplex PCR reads through MiXCR, listing each CDR3 protein once. Of 50,000 to 85,000 distinct CDR3 sequences listed, approximately 45% were seen once; the top ten hold roughly 9%. The material sequenced was breast tumor tissue. The receptors were gathered from a female donor with breast cancer. Some clones in this sample may be carry-over from other donors' samples.

In this sample, this clonotype turned up a few times. The V and J genes are TRBV20-1 and TRBJ1-2; the match to TRBD1 covers 8 bases. Germline lookup yields CDR1 DFQATT and CDR2 SNEGSKA (reference sequence). The CDR3 length is 15 residues. In DNA form, the CDR3 reads TGCAGCGGAGCGGGTATACAGGGGGAAGGCTATGGCTACACCTTC. This codes for CSGAGIQGEGYGYTF.

This clonotype was seen a handful of times. Given a much more abundant clone one base away, this may be a read error. The CDR3: CASGFVLAGDAGELFF. The CDR3 region has the DNA TGTGCTAGTGGTTTCGTATTAGCTGGAGACGCCGGGGAGCTGTTTTTT. This sequence joins TRBV12-5 and TRBJ2-2; D uncertain. The V end was cut by 3 bases, the J end by 6 bases, with 17 bases between. The CDR3 extends over 16 amino acids. Germline assignment: CDR1 LGHNT and CDR2 FRNRAP.

This clonotype was recorded many times. The rearrangement joins TRBV20-1 to TRBJ2-5; D ambiguous. The V end lost 5 bases, the J end lost 4 bases, and 23 bases lay between the germline ends. CDR1 is DFQATT, CDR2 SNEGSKA, per germline (reference sequence). This CDR3 comprises 16 residues. Written as DNA, the CDR3 is TGCAGTGCTCGATCTGCGGTGGAATCCTGGGCAGAGACCCAGTACTTC. Its translation: CSARSAVESWAETQYF.

The CDR3 DNA sequence: TGTGCCAGCAGCTTAGAGACTCTGACATTCTACGAGCAGTACTTC. Encoded protein: CASSLETLTFYEQYF. The J gene is TRBJ2-7, the V gene TRBV7-6, with D unclear. V lost 1 base and J 3 bases, leaving 13 bases between the germline ends. The germline gives CDR1 SGHVS, CDR2 FNYEAQ. The CDR3 loop spans 15 amino acids. Filled out from reference TRBV7-6 and TRBJ2-7, the complete variable domain reads GAGVSQSPRYKVTKRGQDVALRCDPISGHVSLYWYRQALGQGPEFLTYFNYEAQQDKSGLPNDRFSAERPEGSISTLTIQRTEQRDSAMYRCASSLETLTFYEQYFGPGTRLTVT.

This clonotype was counted ten times or more. The V call is TRBV6-5, the J call TRBJ1-4; D gene unclear. V was cut by 7 bases and J by 0 bases, with 12 bases left in between. From germline, CDR1 is MNHEY and CDR2 SVGAGI. This CDR3 comprises 15 residues. CDR3 nucleotide sequence: TGTGCCAGCAAAAAGACGCTATCAACTAATGAAAAACTGTTTTTT. Amino acid sequence: CASKKTLSTNEKLFF.

This clonotype was observed a handful of times. A much larger clone lies a single base off, so this may be a read error. CDR3 nucleotides: TGTGCCAGCAGCTTAGTGGAGGATTCTGAGCAGTTCTTC. Translated, it gives CASSLVEDSEQFF. The chain employs TRBV11-3 and TRBJ2-1, with a tentative D call TRBD2 (5 bases). The CDR3 covers 13 residues. From germline, CDR1 is SGHNT and CDR2 YENEEA. The V end lost 1 base, the J end lost 9 bases, and 10 bases lay between the germline ends.

The table lists this clonotype with many counts. V usage is TRBV7-9 and J usage is TRBJ1-2; no firm D call. This CDR3 comprises 15 residues. V dropped 5 bases and J dropped 6 bases, with 19 bases sitting between them. Germline lookup yields CDR1 SEHNR and CDR2 FQNEAQ (reference sequence). The CDR3 bases are TGTGCCAGCAGCCTCAATGTGAAGGGAGGACATGGCTACACCTTC. Translated, it gives CASSLNVKGGHGYTF.

The chain joins TRBV9 to TRBJ1-6; possibly TRBD1 for D (5 bases). The CDR3 is 12 residues long. The germline CDR1 and CDR2 sequences are SGDLS and YYNGEE. Between the trimmed V and J ends, which lost 5 bases and 11 bases, there was a span of 11 bases. In nucleotides, the CDR3 is TGTGCCAGCAGTGACAGCTTTCCACCCCTCCACTTT. Its translation is CASSDSFPPLHF.

This clonotype was observed at least ten times. The J gene is TRBJ2-2, the V gene TRBV15, with 9 bases fitting TRBD1. This CDR3 is built from 19 residues. V shed 0 bases and J 0 bases; nucleotides not matched to a gene: 8. Germline CDR1 is LNHNV and CDR2 is YYDKDF (reference sequence). CDR3 DNA sequence: TGTGCCACCAGCAGAGACCGGACAGGGGCGCCCCCGAACACCGGGGAGCTGTTTTTT. Translating gives CATSRDRTGAPPNTGELFF.

Ten or more counts support this clonotype. The chain employs TRBV7-9 and TRBJ2-3, with D unresolved. The V and J ends lost 5 bases and 4 bases respectively, with 7 bases between them. Germline V gives CDR1 SEHNR, CDR2 FQNEAQ (reference sequence). This CDR3 region has 12 residues. The CDR3 coding sequence is TGTGCCAGCAGCCTCGATGCAGATACGCAGTATTTT. Amino acid sequence: CASSLDADTQYF.

Of note for this clonotype: The conserved closing phenylalanine or tryptophan is absent in this CDR3, likely reflecting a read error. It is unclear where the CDR3 begins or ends on the DNA, so no DNA is shown, and the CDR3 is as TCRdb lists it. The rearrangement links TRBV10-1 to TRBJ2-3; the DNA was not used to check the table's D call, TRBD2. The CDR3 has 12 amino acids, counting both end residues. Per the germline V gene, CDR1 is WNHNN and CDR2 is SYGVQD (reference sequence). The CDR3 is CASSEPGTSGSV.

This clonotype was seen repeatedly, ten times or more. The genes are TRBV25-1 and TRBJ2-7, with 8 bases identical to TRBD1. The CDR3 loop spans 14 amino acids. Germline trimming cut 4 bases from V and 4 bases from J; bases unmatched to any gene: 6. Per the germline V gene, CDR1 is MGHDK and CDR2 is SYGVNS. This CDR3 reads CASSAFDRGYEQYF. In DNA form, the CDR3 reads TGTGCCAGCAGTGCCTTTGACAGGGGTTACGAGCAGTACTTC.

This clonotype came up many times. The gene calls are TRBV6-6 and TRBJ2-2; perhaps TRBD1 as D (7 bases). The CDR3 extends over 15 amino acids. Germline V gene sequence: CDR1 MNHNY, CDR2 SVGAGI (reference sequence). The V and J ends lost 5 bases and 7 bases respectively, with 17 bases between them. The CDR3, as DNA: TGTGCCAGCAGTCACGGCAGCCAGGGGGGCGGGGAGCTGTTTTTT. Encoded protein: CASSHGSQGGGELFF.

This clonotype was picked up many times. The CDR3 is CASSYSRGGSSYEQYF. As DNA, the CDR3 is TGTGCCAGCAGTTATAGCAGGGGCGGAAGCTCCTACGAGCAGTACTTC. The chain links TRBV6-2 or TRBV6-3 to TRBJ2-7; weak D call: TRBD1 (6 bases). Trimming left V 3 bases short and J 0 bases short, with 15 bases between. Germline assignment: CDR1 MNHEY and CDR2 SVGEGT. There are 16 residues in the CDR3.

As regards this clonotype: The conserved phenylalanine or tryptophan normally closing the CDR3 is absent here, so this likely arose from a read error. The DNA is left out, because the CDR3 cannot be placed on it with certainty; the CDR3 is given as TCRdb lists it. This sequence joins TRBV9 and TRBJ2-7; the tabulated D call, TRBD1, remains unverified against the DNA. The CDR3 is 13 amino acids in total, end residues counted. Germline-derived CDR1 and CDR2 are SGDLS and YYNGEE. CDR3 amino acids: CASNRDRGNEQHS.

This clonotype has more than one count but fewer than ten. A much larger clonotype is one base distant, so this may be a read error. This chain links TRBV7-3 with TRBJ2-1, with TRBD2 matching 12 bases. This CDR3 spans 16 amino acids. V lost 5 bases to trimming and J lost 6 bases; unmatched junction nucleotides: 8. Germline assignment: CDR1 SGHTA and CDR2 FQGTGA. The CDR3 region has the DNA TGTGCCAGCAGCCCCCGTACTAGCGGGGGGTCCAATGAGCAGTTCTTC. Translation gives CASSPRTSGGSNEQFF.

J is TRBJ2-7 and V is TRBV20-1; TRBD2 aligns across 10 bases. This CDR3 contains 14 residues. Per germline, CDR1 DFQATT and CDR2 SNEGSKA (reference sequence). Trimming at V came to 4 bases and at J to 2 bases, leaving 5 bases not matched to a gene. The CDR3 reads CSAISGGIPYEQYF. The CDR3 nucleotides read TGCAGTGCTATTAGCGGGGGGATCCCCTACGAGCAGTACTTC.

This clonotype was seen a single time. This sequence joins TRBV19 and TRBJ1-6; the D is unclear. V was cut by 6 bases and J by 7 bases, with 16 bases left in between. The CDR3 is 15 amino acids. From germline, CDR1 is LNHDA and CDR2 SQIVND (reference sequence). For the CDR3, the DNA is TGTGCCAGTAGGTTCAGCTCTGGAAGGAATTCACCCCTCCACTTT. Translated: CASRFSSGRNSPLHF.

The chain has TRBV10-1 and TRBJ1-3; D might be TRBD1 (5 bases). Trimming left V 6 bases short and J 3 bases short, with 18 bases between. The CDR3 spans 16 residues. Germline V gives CDR1 WNHNN, CDR2 SYGVQD (reference sequence). The CDR3 DNA is TGCGCCAGCAGAGGACGGGGCCATCCAGGTGGAAACACCATATATTTT. It is translated as CASRGRGHPGGNTIYF.

This clonotype was seen a handful of times. A much larger clone is a single base away; this may be a read error. V and J are TRBV6-5 and TRBJ1-4; D unclear. The CDR3 totals 13 residues. Germline assignment: CDR1 MNHEY and CDR2 SVGAGI. V shed 5 bases and J shed 8 bases, with 12 bases lying between them. CDR3 protein: CASSHRHQEKLFF. In nucleotides, the CDR3 is TGTGCCAGCAGTCACCGGCATCAAGAAAAACTGTTTTTT.

V and J are TRBV4-2 and TRBJ1-6; D ambiguous. Germline values: CDR1 LGHNA, CDR2 YNFKEQ. This CDR3 comprises 16 residues. Trimming cost V 0 bases and J 7 bases, with 13 bases left between them. In nucleotides, the CDR3 is TGTGCCAGCAGCCAAGAGGGTGCAGGCTTCAATTCACCCCTCCACTTT. Translating gives CASSQEGAGFNSPLHF.

With regard to this clonotype: One base away lies a much larger clone, so this may be a sequencing read error. The chain links TRBV11-3 to TRBJ2-5; maybe TRBD2 (5 bases). CDR1 is SGHNT and CDR2 is YENEEA in the germline V gene. V shed 5 bases and J shed 10 bases, with 17 bases lying between them. The CDR3 runs 13 residues. The CDR3 here is CASSPLRAADQYF. CDR3 DNA: TGTGCCAGCAGCCCTCTGAGGGCAGCCGACCAGTACTTC.

As concerns this clonotype: One end of the junction does not line up with germline, which may come from a read error. This chain links TRBV20-1 with TRBJ2-6; D might be TRBD2 (6 bases). Germline values: CDR1 DFQATT, CDR2 SNEGSKA (reference sequence). This CDR3 has 15 amino acids. This chain's CDR3 is CSSEGPRGGANVLTF. Here the CDR3 DNA reads TGCAGTTCGGAGGGACCTCGCGGAGGGGCAAACGTCCTGACTTTC.